The rows below give T cell receptor beta chains drawn from one sample of a study of vaccination and CD4 T cells after COVID-19. No cognate antigen is known for these TCRs. Each CDR3 protein gets one entry after TCRdb re-called the PCR reads with MiXCR. Among over 9,500 distinct CDR3 sequences, more than 70% were seen once, and the ten largest hold approximately 10%. The specimen was CD4+ T cells from blood, cultured in vitro. These receptors were obtained from a human donor who had recovered from COVID-19. The CDR3 runs from the conserved cysteine through the conserved F or W. A D gene is named only where the DNA matches it firmly.

TRBD1,TRBV2,TRBJ2-3,CASRETGLLTDTQYF
NA,TRBV2,TRBJ1-5,CASRKERNQPQHF
NA,TRBV29-1,TRBJ2-7,CSVAGSRYEQYF
TRBD2,TRBV7-2,TRBJ2-1,CASSLGPGRASEQFF
NA,TRBV19,TRBJ1-1,CASTLRRGLRDTEAFF
TRBD2,TRBV10-3,TRBJ2-2,CAISEETGTRVYSGELFF
NA,TRBV5-4,TRBJ1-5,CASSLSTYNSNQPQHF
TRBD1,TRBV24-1,TRBJ1-2,CATSDRTGTAYGYTF
NA,TRBV6-1,TRBJ1-5,CASSLQGKGSNQPQHF
NA,TRBV11-3,TRBJ2-7,CASSSRDLQSREQYF
NA,TRBV7-9,TRBJ2-7,CASSLGGDQQYF
NA,TRBV27,TRBJ1-6,CASRQNSYNSPLHF
NA,TRBV6-1,TRBJ1-6,CASSESSSSPLHF
NA,TRBV21-1,TRBJ1-6,CASSKGGQWNSPLHF
TRBD2,TRBV2,TRBJ2-7,CASRTGTSGRLSSYEQYF
NA,TRBV28,TRBJ2-3,CASSLKHPDTQYF
TRBD1,TRBV6-5,TRBJ1-3,CASSLSGRGPTTIYF
NA,TRBV21-1,TRBJ1-2,CASSKRAGEKDYGYTF
NA,TRBV7-9,TRBJ2-4,CASSLAPVDIQYF
TRBD1,TRBV10-3,TRBJ2-2,CALRSAGGTGELFF
NA,TRBV5-1,TRBJ2-4,CASSLEGSANIQYF
NA,TRBV11-2,TRBJ1-3,CASSPYSGNTIYF